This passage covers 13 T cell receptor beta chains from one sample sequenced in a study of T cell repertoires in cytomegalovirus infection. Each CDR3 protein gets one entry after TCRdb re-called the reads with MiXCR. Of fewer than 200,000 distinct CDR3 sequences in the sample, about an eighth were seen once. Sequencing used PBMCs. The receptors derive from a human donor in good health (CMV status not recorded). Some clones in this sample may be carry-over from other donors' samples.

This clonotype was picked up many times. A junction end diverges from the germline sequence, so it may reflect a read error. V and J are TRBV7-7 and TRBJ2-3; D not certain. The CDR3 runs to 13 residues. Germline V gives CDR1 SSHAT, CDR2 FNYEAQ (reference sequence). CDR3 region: CASSSSWADTQYF. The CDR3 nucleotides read TGTGCTAGCAGCTCATCATGGGCAGATACGCAGTATTTT. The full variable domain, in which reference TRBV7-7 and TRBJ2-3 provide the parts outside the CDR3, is GAGVSQSPRYKVTKRGQDVTLRCDPISSHATLYWYQQALGQGPEFLTYFNYEAQPDKSGLPSDRFSAERPEGSISTLTIQRTEQRDSAMYRCASSSSWADTQYFGPGTRLTVL.

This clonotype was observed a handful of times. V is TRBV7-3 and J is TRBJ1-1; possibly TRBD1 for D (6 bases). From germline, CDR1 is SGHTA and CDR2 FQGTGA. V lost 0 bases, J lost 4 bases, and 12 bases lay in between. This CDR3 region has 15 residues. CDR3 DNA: TGTGCCAGCAGCTTAACGGGGGGCGGGAGCACTGAAGCTTTCTTT. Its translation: CASSLTGGGSTEAFF.

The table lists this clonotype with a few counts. The CDR3 DNA is TGCAGCGCCGAGTCCTACAATGAGCAGTTCTTC. It yields the protein CSAESYNEQFF. The chain carries TRBV29-1 and TRBJ2-1; no clear D gene. The ends were cut back, 7 bases at V and 1 base at J, with 5 bases in the middle. The CDR3 spans 11 residues. Germline loops: CDR1 SQVTM, CDR2 ANQGSEA.

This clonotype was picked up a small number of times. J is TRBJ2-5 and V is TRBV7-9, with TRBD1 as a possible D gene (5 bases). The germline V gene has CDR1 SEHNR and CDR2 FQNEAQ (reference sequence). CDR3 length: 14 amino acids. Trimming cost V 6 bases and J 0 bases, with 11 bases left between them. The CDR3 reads CASSFDRYQETQYF. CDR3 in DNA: TGTGCCAGCAGTTTCGACAGATACCAAGAGACCCAGTACTTC.

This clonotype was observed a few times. The CDR3 here is CASSRDRGTEAFF. The CDR3 DNA sequence: TGTGCCAGCAGTCGGGACAGGGGCACTGAAGCTTTCTTT. This chain links TRBV14 with TRBJ1-1, with 10 bases lining up with TRBD1. Germline CDR1 reads SGHDN; CDR2 reads FVKESK. There are 13 residues in the CDR3. The ends lost 6 bases at V and 4 bases at J; junction bases unmatched: 2.

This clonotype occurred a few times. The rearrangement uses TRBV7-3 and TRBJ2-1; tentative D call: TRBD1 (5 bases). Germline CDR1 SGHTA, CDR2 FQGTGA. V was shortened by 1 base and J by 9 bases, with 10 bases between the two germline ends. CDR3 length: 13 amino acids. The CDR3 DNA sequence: TGTGCCAGCAGCTTAAGTTCGCAGGGTGAGCAGTTCTTC. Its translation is CASSLSSQGEQFF.

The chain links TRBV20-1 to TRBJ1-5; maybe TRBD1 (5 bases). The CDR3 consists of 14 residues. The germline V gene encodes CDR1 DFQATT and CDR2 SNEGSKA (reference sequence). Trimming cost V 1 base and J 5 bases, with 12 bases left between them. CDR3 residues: CSARALGVDQPQHF. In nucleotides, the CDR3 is TGCAGTGCTAGAGCGTTAGGGGTGGATCAGCCCCAGCATTTT.

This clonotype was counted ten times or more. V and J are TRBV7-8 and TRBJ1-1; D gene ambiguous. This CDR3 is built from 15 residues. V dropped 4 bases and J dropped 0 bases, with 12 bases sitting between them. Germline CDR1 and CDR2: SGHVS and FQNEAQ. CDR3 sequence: CASSSQTNMNTEAFF. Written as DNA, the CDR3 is TGTGCCAGCAGCTCCCAGACAAACATGAACACTGAAGCTTTCTTT. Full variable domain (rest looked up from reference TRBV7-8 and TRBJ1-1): GAGVSQSPRYKVAKRGQDVALRCDPISGHVSLFWYQQALGQGPEFLTYFQNEAQLDKSGLPSDRFFAERPEGSVSTLKIQRTQQEDSAVYLCASSSQTNMNTEAFFGQGTRLTVV.

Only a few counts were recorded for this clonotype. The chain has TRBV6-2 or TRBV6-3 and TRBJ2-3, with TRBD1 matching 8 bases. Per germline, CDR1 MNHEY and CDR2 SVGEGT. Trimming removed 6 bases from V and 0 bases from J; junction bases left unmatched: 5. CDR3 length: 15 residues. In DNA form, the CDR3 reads TGTGCCAGCAGGTGGACAGGGACGAGCACAGATACGCAGTATTTT. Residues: CASRWTGTSTDTQYF.

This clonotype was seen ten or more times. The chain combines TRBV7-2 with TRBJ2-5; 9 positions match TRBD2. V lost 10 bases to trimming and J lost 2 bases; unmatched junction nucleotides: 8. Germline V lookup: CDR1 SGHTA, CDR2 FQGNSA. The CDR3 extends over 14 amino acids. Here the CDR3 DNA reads TGTGCCATCTCAGCGGGAGGACCACAAGAGACCCAGTACTTC. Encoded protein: CAISAGGPQETQYF.

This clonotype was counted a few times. For the CDR3, the DNA is TGTGCCAGTAGTCGCCAGGGGGGCACCGGGGAGCTGTTTTTT. This sequence encodes CASSRQGGTGELFF. The rearrangement links TRBV19 to TRBJ2-2, with D tentatively TRBD1 (7 bases). V was pared by 5 bases and J by 4 bases, with 11 bases between. Germline lookup yields CDR1 LNHDA and CDR2 SQIVND (reference sequence). The CDR3 is 14 residues long.

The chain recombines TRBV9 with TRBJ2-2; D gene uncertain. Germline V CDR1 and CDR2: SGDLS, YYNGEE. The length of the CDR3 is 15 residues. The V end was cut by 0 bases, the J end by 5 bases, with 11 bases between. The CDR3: CASSVDAGVTGELFF. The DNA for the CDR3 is TGTGCCAGCAGCGTAGACGCCGGTGTGACCGGGGAGCTGTTTTTT.

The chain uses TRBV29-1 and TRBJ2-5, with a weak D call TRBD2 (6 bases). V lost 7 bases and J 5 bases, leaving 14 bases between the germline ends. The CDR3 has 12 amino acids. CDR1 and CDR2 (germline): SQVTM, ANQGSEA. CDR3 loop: CSARTTLETQYF. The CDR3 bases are TGCAGCGCCCGGACTACCTTGGAGACCCAGTACTTC.